This T cell receptor beta chain was identified during a study of control samples from healthy donors and cancer patients (dated by TCRdb to 2020 to 2021). Receptor amplification or capture employed the immunoSEQ multiplex PCR assay. This immuneACCESS table, as held by TCRdb, lists in-frame sequences with V and J called but not all clones. Of the missing ones, under half trace to an unresolved V gene in checked studies; the others have no known cause. In this sample the table shows about 94,000 clones, approximately 90% of which occur a single time. Clones ranked in the top ten supply less than 4.5% of the sample. Regarding this clone: Its antigen is still unknown. Nothing much larger sits one base from this clone, and base qualities are not available.

Including cysteine and phenylalanine, the CDR3 has 14 amino acids. This entry keeps only the CDR3 DNA: 42 bases, framed from base 1. The germline V gene (reference sequence) supplies CDR1 SGHNT and CDR2 YYREEE. V and J are trimmed by 4 bases and 5 bases, and the gene matches miss 6 bases of the junction. The sequence is built from TRBV5-4 and TRBJ1-1, and 9 bases in between align with TRBD1. This sequence originates from a young woman in good health. The specimen was blood. The CDR3 in this case is CASSAPTGGTEAFF. The DNA sequence is TGTGCCAGCAGCGCCCCGACAGGGGGTACTGAAGCTTTCTTT.